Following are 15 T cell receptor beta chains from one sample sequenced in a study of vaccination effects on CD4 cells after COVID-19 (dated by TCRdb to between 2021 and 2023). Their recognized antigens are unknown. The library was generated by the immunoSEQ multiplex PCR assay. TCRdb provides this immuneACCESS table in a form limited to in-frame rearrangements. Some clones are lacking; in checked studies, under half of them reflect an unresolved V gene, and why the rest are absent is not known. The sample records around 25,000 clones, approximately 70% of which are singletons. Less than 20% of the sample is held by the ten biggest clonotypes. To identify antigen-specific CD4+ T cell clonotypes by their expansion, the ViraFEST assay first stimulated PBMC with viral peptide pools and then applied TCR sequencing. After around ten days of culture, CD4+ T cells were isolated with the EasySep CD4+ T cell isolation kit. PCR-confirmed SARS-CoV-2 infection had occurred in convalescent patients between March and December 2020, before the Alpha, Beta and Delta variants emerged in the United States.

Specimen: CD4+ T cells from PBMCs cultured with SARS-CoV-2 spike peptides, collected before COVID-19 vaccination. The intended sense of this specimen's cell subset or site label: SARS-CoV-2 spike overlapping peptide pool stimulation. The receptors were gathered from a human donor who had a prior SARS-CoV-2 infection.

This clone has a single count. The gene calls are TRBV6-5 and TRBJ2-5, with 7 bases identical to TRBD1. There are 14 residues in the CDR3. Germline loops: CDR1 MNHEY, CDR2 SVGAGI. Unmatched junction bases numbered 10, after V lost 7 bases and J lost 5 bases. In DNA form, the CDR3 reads TGTGCCAGCACAAAGAACAGGGGATGGGAGACCCAGTACTTC. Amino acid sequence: CASTKNRGWETQYF.

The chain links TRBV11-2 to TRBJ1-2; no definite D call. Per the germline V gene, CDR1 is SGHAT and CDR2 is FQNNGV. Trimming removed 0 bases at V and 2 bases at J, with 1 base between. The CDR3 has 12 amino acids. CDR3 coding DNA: TGTGCCAGCAGCTTAGAAAACTATGGCTACACCTTC. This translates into CASSLENYGYTF.

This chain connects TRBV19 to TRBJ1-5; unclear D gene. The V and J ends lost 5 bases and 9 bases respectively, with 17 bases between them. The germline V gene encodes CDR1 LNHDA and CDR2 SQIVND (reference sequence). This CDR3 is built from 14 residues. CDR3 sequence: CASSPRTQSPPQHF. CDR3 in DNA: TGTGCCAGTAGTCCCCGGACCCAATCCCCGCCCCAGCATTTT.

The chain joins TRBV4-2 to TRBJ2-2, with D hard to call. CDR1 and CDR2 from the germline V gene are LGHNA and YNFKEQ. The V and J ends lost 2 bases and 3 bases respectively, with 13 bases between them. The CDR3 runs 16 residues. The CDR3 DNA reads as TGTGCCAGCAGCCAAACCGCCGCTGGGTACACCGGGGAGCTGTTTTTT. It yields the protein CASSQTAAGYTGELFF.

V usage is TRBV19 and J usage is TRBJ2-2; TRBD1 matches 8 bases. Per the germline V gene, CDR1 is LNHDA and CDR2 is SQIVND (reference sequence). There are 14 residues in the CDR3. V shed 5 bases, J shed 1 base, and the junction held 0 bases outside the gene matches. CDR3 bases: TGTGCCAGTAGTGACAGGGGGAACACCGGGGAGCTGTTTTTT. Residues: CASSDRGNTGELFF. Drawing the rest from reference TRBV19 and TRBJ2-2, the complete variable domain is DGGITQSPKYLFRKEGQNVTLSCEQNLNHDAMYWYRQDPGQGLRLIYYSQIVNDFQKGDIAEGYSVSREKKESFPLTVTSAQKNPTAFYLCASSDRGNTGELFFGEGSRLTVL.

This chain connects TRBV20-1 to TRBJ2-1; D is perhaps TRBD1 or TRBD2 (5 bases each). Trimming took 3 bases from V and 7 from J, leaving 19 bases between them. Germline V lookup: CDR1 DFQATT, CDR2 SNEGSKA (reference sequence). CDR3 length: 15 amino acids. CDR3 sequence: CSASFPGSFVNEQFF. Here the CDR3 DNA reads TGCAGTGCTAGTTTTCCAGGGAGCTTTGTGAATGAGCAGTTCTTC.

The CDR3 loop is CSVGRIQTHTQYF. Written as DNA, the CDR3 is TGCAGCGTCGGGCGGATCCAGACTCATACGCAGTATTTT. The chain uses TRBV29-1 and TRBJ2-3; no clear D. Trimming left V 6 bases short and J 7 bases short, with 17 bases between. The CDR3 length is 13 residues. The germline gives CDR1 SQVTM, CDR2 ANQGSEA.

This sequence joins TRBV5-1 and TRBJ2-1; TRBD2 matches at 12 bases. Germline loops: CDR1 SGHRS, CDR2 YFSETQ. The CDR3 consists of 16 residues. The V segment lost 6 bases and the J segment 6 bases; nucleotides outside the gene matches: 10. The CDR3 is CASTPIGLAGTNEQFF. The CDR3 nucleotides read TGCGCCAGCACACCGATAGGACTAGCGGGGACCAATGAGCAGTTCTTC.

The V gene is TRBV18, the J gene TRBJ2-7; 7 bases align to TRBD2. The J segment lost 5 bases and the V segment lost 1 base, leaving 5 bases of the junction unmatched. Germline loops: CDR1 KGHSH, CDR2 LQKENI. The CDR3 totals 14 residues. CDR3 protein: CASSPRGGLDEQYF. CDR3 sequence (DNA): TGTGCCAGCTCACCACGGGGGGGATTGGACGAGCAGTACTTC.

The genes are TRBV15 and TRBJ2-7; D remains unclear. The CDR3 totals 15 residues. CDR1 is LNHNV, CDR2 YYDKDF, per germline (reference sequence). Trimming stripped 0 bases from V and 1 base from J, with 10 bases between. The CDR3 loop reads CATSRDLLGSYEQYF. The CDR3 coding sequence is TGTGCCACCAGCAGAGATCTGCTGGGATCCTACGAGCAGTACTTC.

CDR3 protein: CASSEALRQGLGYTF. CDR3 nucleotide sequence: TGTGCCAGCAGTGAAGCCCTAAGACAGGGGCTTGGCTACACCTTC. This chain links TRBV6-1 with TRBJ1-2, with 8 bases fitting TRBD1. V lost 0 bases to trimming and J lost 7 bases; unmatched junction nucleotides: 7. The CDR3 is made up of 15 amino acids. Germline V gene sequence: CDR1 MNHNS, CDR2 SASEGT.

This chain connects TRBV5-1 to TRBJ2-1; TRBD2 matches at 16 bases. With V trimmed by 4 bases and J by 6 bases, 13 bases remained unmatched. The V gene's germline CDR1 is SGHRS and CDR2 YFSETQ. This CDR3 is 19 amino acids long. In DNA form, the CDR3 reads TGCGCCAGCAGCCCGCCATCCGGGACTAGCGGGGGGGGCGGCAATGAGCAGTTCTTC. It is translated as CASSPPSGTSGGGGNEQFF.

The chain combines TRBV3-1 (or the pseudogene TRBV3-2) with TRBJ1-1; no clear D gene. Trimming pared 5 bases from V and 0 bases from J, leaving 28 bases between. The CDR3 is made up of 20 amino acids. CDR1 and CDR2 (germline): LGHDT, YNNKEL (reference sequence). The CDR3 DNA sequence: TGTGCCAGCAGCGGTCCCCCCCTGGGTCAGACCTGGCCCATGAACACTGAAGCTTTCTTT. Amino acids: CASSGPPLGQTWPMNTEAFF.

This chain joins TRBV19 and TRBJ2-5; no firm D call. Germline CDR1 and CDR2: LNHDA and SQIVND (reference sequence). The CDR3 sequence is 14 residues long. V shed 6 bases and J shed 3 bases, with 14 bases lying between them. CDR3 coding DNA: TGTGCCAGTAGCAAGACTGGAGTCGAAGAGACCCAGTACTTC. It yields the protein CASSKTGVEETQYF.

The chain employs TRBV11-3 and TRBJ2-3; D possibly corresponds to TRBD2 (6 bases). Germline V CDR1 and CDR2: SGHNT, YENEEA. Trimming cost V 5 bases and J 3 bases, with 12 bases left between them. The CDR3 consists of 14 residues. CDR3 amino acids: CASSPGSGTDTQYF. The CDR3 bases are TGTGCCAGCAGCCCCGGGAGTGGGACAGATACGCAGTATTTT. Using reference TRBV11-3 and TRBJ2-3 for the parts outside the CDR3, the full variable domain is EAGVVQSPRYKIIEKKQPVAFWCNPISGHNTLYWYLQNLGQGPELLIRYENEEAVDDSQLPKDRFSAERLKGVDSTLKIQPAELGDSAVYLCASSPGSGTDTQYFGPGTRLTVL.